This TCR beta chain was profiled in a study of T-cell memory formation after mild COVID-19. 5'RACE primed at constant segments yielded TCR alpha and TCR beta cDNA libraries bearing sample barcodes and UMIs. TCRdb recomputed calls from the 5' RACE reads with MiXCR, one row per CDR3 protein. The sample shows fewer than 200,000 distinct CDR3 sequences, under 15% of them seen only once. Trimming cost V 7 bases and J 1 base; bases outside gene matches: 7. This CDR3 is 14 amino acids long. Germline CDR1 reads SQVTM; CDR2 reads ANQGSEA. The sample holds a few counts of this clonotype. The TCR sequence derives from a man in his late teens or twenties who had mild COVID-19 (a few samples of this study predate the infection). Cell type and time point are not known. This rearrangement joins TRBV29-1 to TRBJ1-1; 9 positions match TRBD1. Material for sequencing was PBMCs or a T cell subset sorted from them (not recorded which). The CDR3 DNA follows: TGCAGCGCACCCCCGGGACAGGGGAACACTGAAGCTTTCTTT. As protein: CSAPPGQGNTEAFF.